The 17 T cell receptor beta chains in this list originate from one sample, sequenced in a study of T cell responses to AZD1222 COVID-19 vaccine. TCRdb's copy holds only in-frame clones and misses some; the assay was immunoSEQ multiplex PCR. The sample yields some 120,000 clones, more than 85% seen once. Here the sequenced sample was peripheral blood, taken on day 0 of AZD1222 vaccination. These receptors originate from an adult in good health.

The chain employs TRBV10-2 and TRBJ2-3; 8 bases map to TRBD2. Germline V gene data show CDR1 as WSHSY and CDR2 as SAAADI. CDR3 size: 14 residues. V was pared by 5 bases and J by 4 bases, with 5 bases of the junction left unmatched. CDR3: CASSLSGGSDTQYF. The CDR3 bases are TGCGCCAGCAGTTTGAGCGGGGGTTCAGATACGCAGTATTTT.

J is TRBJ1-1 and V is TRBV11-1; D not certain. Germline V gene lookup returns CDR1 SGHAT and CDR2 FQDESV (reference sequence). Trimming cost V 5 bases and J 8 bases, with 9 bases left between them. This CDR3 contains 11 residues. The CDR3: CASSLGNEAFF. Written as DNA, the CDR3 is TGTGCCAGCAGCCTCGGAAACGAAGCTTTCTTT.

The CDR3 DNA follows: TGTGCCAGCAGTATCACTAGCGAAGACTCCTACAATGAGCAGTTCTTC. It specifies CASSITSEDSYNEQFF. The chain carries TRBV28 and TRBJ2-1; the match to TRBD2 covers 7 bases. The germline CDR1 and CDR2 sequences are MDHEN and SYDVKM. The CDR3 has 16 amino acids. With 5 bases clipped from V and 0 bases from J, the junction kept 7 bases outside the gene matches.

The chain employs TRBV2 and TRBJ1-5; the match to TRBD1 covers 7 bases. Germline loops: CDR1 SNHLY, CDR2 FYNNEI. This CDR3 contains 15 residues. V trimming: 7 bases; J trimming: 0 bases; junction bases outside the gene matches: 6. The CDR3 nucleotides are TGTGCCAGCAAAAGAGGGACAGATAGCAATCAGCCCCAGCATTTT. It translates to CASKRGTDSNQPQHF.

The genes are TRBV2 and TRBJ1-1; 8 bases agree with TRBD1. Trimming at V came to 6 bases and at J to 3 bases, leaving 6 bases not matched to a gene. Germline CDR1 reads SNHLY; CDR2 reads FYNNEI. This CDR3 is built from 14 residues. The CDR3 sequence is CASSSTGADTEAFF. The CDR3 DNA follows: TGTGCCAGCAGCTCGACAGGGGCGGACACTGAAGCTTTCTTT.

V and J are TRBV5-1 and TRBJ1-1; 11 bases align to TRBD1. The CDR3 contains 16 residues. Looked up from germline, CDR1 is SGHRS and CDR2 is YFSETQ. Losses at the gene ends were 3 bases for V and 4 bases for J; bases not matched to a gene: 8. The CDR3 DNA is TGCGCCAGCAGCTGGACAGGGGGCGCGAGTGGCACTGAAGCTTTCTTT. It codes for CASSWTGGASGTEAFF. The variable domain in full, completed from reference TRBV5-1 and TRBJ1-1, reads KAGVTQTPRYLIKTRGQQVTLSCSPISGHRSVSWYQQTPGQGLQFLFEYFSETQRNKGNFPGRFSGRQFSNSRSEMNVSTLELGDSALYLCASSWTGGASGTEAFFGQGTRLTVV.

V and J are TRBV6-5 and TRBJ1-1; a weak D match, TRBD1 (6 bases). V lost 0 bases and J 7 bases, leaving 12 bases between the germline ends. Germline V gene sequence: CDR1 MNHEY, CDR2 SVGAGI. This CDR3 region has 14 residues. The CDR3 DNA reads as TGTGCCAGCAGTTACTCGAGGGGACAAAATGAAGCTTTCTTT. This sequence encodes CASSYSRGQNEAFF.

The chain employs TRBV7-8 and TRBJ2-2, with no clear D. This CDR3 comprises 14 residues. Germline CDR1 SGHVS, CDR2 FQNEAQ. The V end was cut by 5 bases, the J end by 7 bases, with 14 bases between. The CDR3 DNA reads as TGTGCCAGCAGCCTATATCGGGTTAACGGGGAGCTGTTTTTT. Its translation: CASSLYRVNGELFF.

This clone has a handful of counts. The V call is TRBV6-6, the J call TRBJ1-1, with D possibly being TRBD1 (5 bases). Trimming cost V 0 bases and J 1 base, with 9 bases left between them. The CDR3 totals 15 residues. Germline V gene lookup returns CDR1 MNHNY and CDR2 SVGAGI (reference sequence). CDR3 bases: TGTGCCAGCAGTTACTCTCCAGGGAGGAACACTGAAGCTTTCTTT. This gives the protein CASSYSPGRNTEAFF.

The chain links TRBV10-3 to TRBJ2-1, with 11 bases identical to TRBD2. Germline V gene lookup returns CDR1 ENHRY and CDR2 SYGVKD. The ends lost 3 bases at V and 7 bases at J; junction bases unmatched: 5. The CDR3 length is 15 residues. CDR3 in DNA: TGTGCCATCAGTGAAGCTAGCGGGGGGAGGAATGAGCAGTTCTTC. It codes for CAISEASGGRNEQFF.

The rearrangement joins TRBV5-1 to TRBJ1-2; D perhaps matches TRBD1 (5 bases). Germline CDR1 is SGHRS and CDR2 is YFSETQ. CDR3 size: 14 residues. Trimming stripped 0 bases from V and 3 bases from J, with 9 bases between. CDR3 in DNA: TGCGCCAGCAGCTTGGAGCTGGGGGACTATGGCTACACCTTC. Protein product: CASSLELGDYGYTF. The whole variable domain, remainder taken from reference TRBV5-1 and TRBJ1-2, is KAGVTQTPRYLIKTRGQQVTLSCSPISGHRSVSWYQQTPGQGLQFLFEYFSETQRNKGNFPGRFSGRQFSNSRSEMNVSTLELGDSALYLCASSLELGDYGYTFGSGTRLTVV.

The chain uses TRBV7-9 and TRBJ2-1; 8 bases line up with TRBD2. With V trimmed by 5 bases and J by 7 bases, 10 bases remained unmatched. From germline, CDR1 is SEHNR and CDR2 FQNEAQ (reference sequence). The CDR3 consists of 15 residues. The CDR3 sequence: CASSETSARENEQFF. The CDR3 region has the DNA TGTGCCAGCAGCGAGACTAGCGCCAGAGAGAATGAGCAGTTCTTC.

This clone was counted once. This chain's CDR3 is CASSPWGNTEAFF. As DNA, the CDR3 is TGTGCCAGCAGCCCGTGGGGGAACACTGAAGCTTTCTTT. This chain connects TRBV6-1 to TRBJ1-1; D remains ambiguous. The CDR3 runs to 13 residues. V dropped 6 bases and J dropped 1 base, with 9 bases sitting between them. Germline loops: CDR1 MNHNS, CDR2 SASEGT.

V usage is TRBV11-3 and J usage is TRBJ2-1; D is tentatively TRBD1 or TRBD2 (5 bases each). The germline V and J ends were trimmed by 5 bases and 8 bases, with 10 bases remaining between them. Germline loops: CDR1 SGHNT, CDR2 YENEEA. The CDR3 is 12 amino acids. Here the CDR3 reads CASSVRGDEQFF. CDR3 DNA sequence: TGTGCCAGCAGCGTCCGGGGCGATGAGCAGTTCTTC.

Here the CDR3 DNA reads TGTGCCAGCAGTTTGCCCCCTAGCGTAAGCTCCTACGAGCAGTACTTC. Amino acids: CASSLPPSVSSYEQYF. The V call is TRBV28, the J call TRBJ2-7; TRBD2 is a possible D gene (6 bases). Trimming shortened V by 3 bases and J by 0 bases, and 15 bases separated the two germline ends. The CDR3 is 16 amino acids. The germline CDR1 and CDR2 sequences are MDHEN and SYDVKM.

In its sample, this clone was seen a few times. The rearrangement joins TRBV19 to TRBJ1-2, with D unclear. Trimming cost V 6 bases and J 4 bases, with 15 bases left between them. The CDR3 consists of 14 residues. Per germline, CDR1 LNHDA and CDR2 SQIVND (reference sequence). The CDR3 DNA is TGTGCCAGTAGACCGGGAACACTCATCTATGGCTACACCTTC. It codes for CASRPGTLIYGYTF.

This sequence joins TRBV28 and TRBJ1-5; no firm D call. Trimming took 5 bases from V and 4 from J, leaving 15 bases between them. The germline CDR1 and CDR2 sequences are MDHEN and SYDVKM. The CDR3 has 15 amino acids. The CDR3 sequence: CASSPPPGRNQPQHF. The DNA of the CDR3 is TGTGCCAGCAGTCCCCCGCCAGGCCGTAATCAGCCCCAGCATTTT. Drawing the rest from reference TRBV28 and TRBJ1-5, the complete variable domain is DVKVTQSSRYLVKRTGEKVFLECVQDMDHENMFWYRQDPGLGLRLIYFSYDVKMKEKGDIPEGYSVSREKKERFSLILESASTNQTSMYLCASSPPPGRNQPQHFGDGTRLSIL.